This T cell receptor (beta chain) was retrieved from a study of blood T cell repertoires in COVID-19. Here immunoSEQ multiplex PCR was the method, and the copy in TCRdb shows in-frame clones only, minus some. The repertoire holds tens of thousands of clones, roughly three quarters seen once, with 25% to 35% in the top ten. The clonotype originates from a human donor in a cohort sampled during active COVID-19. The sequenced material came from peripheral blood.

The DNA of the CDR3 is TGTGCCAGCAGCTTAGGGGGTTTAGGGTCCTACAATGAGCAGTTCTTC. Protein: CASSLGGLGSYNEQFF. V and J are TRBV5-4 and TRBJ2-1; perhaps TRBD1 as D (6 bases). This CDR3 contains 16 residues. With 2 bases removed from V and 1 base from J, the gap between germline ends came to 13 bases. Germline V CDR1 and CDR2: SGHNT, YYREEE (reference sequence). Full variable domain (rest looked up from reference TRBV5-4 and TRBJ2-1): ETGVTQSPTHLIKTRGQQVTLRCSSQSGHNTVSWYQQALGQGPQFIFQYYREEENGRGNFPPRFSGLQFPNYSSELNVNALELDDSALYLCASSLGGLGSYNEQFFGPGTRLTVL.